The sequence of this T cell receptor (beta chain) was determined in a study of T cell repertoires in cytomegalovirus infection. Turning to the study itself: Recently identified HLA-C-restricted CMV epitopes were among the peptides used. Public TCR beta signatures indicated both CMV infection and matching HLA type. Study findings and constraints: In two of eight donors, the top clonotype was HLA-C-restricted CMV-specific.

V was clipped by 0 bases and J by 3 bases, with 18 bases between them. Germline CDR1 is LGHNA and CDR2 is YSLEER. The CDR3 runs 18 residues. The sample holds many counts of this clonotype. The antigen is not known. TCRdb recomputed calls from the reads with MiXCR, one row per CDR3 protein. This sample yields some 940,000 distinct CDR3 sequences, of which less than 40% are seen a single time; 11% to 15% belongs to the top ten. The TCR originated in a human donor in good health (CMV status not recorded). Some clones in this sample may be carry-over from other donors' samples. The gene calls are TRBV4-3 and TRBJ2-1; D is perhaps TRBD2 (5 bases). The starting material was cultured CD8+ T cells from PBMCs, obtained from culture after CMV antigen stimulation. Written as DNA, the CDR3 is TGCGCCAGCAGCCAAGAGTTTTGGAGCACCCGGGGCTACAATGAGCAGTTCTTC. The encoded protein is CASSQEFWSTRGYNEQFF.